The T cell receptor (beta chain) under discussion was sequenced for a study of molecular identifiers for immune sequencing clone quantification. Regarding the study as a whole: Detecting spiked Jurkat TCR RNA from one cell among about a million naive cells was reportedly possible. The share of molecules held by clones above 20 RNA copies was over 98% in effector cells and under 1% in naive cells. Because of identical TCR molecules sharing a barcode, sizes of highly expanded clones could be underestimated.

Preparation of the bulk TCR libraries relied on previously described methods and listed TCR primers. TCRdb used MiXCR to reprocess the PCR reads, holding one entry per CDR3 protein. The data hold 400,000 to 600,000 distinct CDR3 sequences, with about 25% observed a single time. V was clipped by 2 bases and J by 8 bases, with 13 bases between them. Germline lookup yields CDR1 MNHEY and CDR2 SVGAGI. The CDR3 extends over 15 amino acids. In its sample, this clonotype was seen a few times. Its antigen remains unidentified. The sequence was collected from a human donor in good health. Some libraries in this study had Jurkat cell RNA spiked in. The chain recombines TRBV6-5 with TRBJ1-6; D might be TRBD1 (6 bases). Sequenced sample: naive CD8+ T cells from blood, with Jurkat cell RNA spiked in. Specified subset: FACS-sorted CD8+CD4-CCR7+CD45RA+ naive T cells. The CDR3 is CASSYAGQGYSPLHF. Here the CDR3 DNA reads TGTGCCAGCAGTTACGCGGGGCAGGGGTATTCACCCCTCCACTTT.